These 8 T cell receptor beta chains originate from one sample sequenced in a study of T cells in Graves' hyperthyroidism and ophthalmopathy. The investigators amplified TCR beta CDR3 regions from RNA transcripts. HTBI primers drove first-round RT-PCR of the TCR CDR3. TCRdb redid the calling of the multiplex PCR reads with MiXCR, one entry per CDR3 protein. In the table there are 600,000 or so distinct CDR3 sequences, more than 14% of which are singletons. Material for sequencing was blood. All receptors come from a woman between 50 and 59 years old with Graves' ophthalmopathy.

Many counts were recorded for this clonotype. This chain joins TRBV4-1 and TRBJ2-7; no definite D call. The CDR3 sequence is 14 residues long. Per germline, CDR1 MGHRA and CDR2 YSYEKL. The V end lost 0 bases, the J end lost 5 bases, and 11 bases lay between the germline ends. The CDR3 protein is CASSQDPLANEQYF. CDR3 in DNA: TGCGCCAGCAGCCAAGACCCTCTCGCTAACGAGCAGTACTTC.

This clonotype was recorded only once. This may be a read error: a much more frequent sequence differs by one nucleotide. The rearrangement uses TRBV6-2 or TRBV6-3 and TRBJ1-2; 11 bases fit TRBD1. V lost 6 bases and J lost 6; bases outside the gene matches: 9. Germline CDR1 reads MNHEY; CDR2 reads SVGEGT. The CDR3 sequence is 15 residues long. As DNA, the CDR3 is TGTGCCAGCAGAAGACCTTCGGGACAGGGGGATGGCTACACCTTC. Residues: CASRRPSGQGDGYTF.

This clonotype was found many times. This chain joins TRBV14 and TRBJ1-1; D not certain. Trimming took 0 bases from V and 6 from J, leaving 8 bases between them. Germline lookup yields CDR1 SGHDN and CDR2 FVKESK. This CDR3 contains 13 residues. The CDR3 sequence is CASSQDLGSEAFF. DNA for the CDR3: TGTGCCAGCAGCCAAGATTTAGGCTCTGAAGCTTTCTTT.

The sample holds many counts of this clonotype. V gene TRBV12-3 or TRBV12-4 combines with J gene TRBJ1-5; the match to TRBD1 covers 10 bases. With V trimmed by 4 bases and J by 5 bases, 2 bases remained unmatched. This CDR3 region has 14 residues. The CDR3 bases are TGTGCCAGCAGTTCGACAGGGGGCTATCAGCCCCAGCATTTT. It specifies CASSSTGGYQPQHF.

This clonotype has a count of ten or more. The V gene is TRBV12-5, the J gene TRBJ1-2; D ambiguous. Germline-derived CDR1 and CDR2 are LGHNT and FRNRAP. The V gene lost 1 base and the J gene lost 4 bases, with 10 bases spanning the gap. This CDR3 spans 14 amino acids. The CDR3 is CASGLGTSGYGYTF. The CDR3 bases are TGTGCTAGTGGTTTGGGTACGTCAGGCTATGGCTACACCTTC.

The gene calls are TRBV9 and TRBJ2-1, with 11 nucleotides matching TRBD1. This CDR3 is built from 24 residues. Germline V gene sequence: CDR1 SGDLS, CDR2 YYNGEE. Unmatched junction bases numbered 26, after V lost 1 base and J lost 2 bases. CDR3 residues: CASSVNFCPLRDRGSTMAYNEQFF. The DNA of the CDR3 is TGTGCCAGCAGCGTAAATTTTTGCCCATTGCGGGACAGGGGGTCTACGATGGCCTACAATGAGCAGTTCTTC.

CDR3 DNA sequence: TGTGCCAGCTCTCCGCCTCTTACTAGCGGGAGTGAGACCCAGTACTTC. It translates to CASSPPLTSGSETQYF. This chain uses TRBV18 with TRBJ2-5; 11 bases map to TRBD2. J gave up 5 bases and V 6 bases, and 11 bases lay outside the gene matches. Germline-derived CDR1 and CDR2 are KGHSH and LQKENI. This CDR3 is 16 amino acids long.

This clonotype was recorded at least ten times. This CDR3 is CASSTERDQPQHF. As DNA, the CDR3 is TGTGCCAGCTCAACCGAGAGGGATCAGCCCCAGCATTTT. The gene calls are TRBV18 and TRBJ1-5; D not certain. CDR1 is KGHSH and CDR2 is LQKENI in the germline V gene. V was clipped by 5 bases and J by 5 bases, with 10 bases between them. This CDR3 is 13 amino acids long.